This T cell receptor (beta chain) originates from a study of beta chain features in type 1 diabetes. Sequenced material consisted of expressed TCRB transcripts (all of the isolated RNA was reverse transcribed). Using immunoSEQ multiplex PCR, the repertoire was profiled, and TCRdb retains in-frame clones only, with some absent. This sample has 130,000 or so clones, with roughly 10% found just once. This clone appeared a few times. The sequence derives from a middle-aged woman in good health. Sample: central memory CD4+ T cells from blood.

CDR3 residues: CASGPGQGAKEQYF. Written as DNA, the CDR3 is TGTGCCAGCGGACCGGGACAGGGGGCTAAGGAGCAGTACTTC. J is TRBJ2-7 and V is TRBV7-9; TRBD1 aligns across 12 bases. V lost 8 bases, J lost 7 bases, and 9 bases stayed unmatched. The CDR3 loop spans 14 amino acids. Germline V gives CDR1 SEHNR, CDR2 FQNEAQ (reference sequence).